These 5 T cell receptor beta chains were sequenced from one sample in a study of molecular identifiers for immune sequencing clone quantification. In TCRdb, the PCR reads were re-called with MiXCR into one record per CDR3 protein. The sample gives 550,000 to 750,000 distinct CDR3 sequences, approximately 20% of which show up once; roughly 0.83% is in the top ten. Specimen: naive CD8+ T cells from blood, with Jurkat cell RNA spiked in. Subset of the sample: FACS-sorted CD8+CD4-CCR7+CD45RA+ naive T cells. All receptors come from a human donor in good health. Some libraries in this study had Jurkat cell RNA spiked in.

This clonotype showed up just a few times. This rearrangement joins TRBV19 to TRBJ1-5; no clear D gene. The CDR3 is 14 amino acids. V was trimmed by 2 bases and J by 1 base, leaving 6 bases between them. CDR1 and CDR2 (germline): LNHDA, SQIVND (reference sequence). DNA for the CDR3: TGTGCCAGTAGTATATCTCAGAGCAATCAGCCCCAGCATTTT. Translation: CASSISQSNQPQHF.

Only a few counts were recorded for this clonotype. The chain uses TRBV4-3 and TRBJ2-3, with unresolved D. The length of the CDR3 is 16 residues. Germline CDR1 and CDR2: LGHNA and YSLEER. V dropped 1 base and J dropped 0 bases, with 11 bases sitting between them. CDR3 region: CASSQGHLTSTDTQYF. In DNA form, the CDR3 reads TGCGCCAGCAGCCAAGGTCATCTAACTAGCACAGATACGCAGTATTTT.

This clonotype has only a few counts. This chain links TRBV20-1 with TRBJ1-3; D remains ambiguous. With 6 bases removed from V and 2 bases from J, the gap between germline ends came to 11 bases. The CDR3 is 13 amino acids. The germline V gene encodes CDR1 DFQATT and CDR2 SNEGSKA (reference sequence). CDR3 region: CSAQPGAGNTIYF. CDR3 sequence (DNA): TGCAGTGCCCAACCCGGGGCTGGAAACACCATATATTTT.

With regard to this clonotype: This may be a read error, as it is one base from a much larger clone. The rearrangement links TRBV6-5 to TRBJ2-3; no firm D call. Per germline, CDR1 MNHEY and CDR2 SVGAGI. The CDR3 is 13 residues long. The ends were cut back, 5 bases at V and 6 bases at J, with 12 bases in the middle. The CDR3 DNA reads TGTGCCAGCAGTCACACCCCTGAGGATACGCAGTATTTT. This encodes CASSHTPEDTQYF.

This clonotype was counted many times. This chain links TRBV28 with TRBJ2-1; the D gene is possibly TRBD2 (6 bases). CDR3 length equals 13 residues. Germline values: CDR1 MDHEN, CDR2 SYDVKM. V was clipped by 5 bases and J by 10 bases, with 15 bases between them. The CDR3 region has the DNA TGTGCCAGCAGTCACGGGGCGGGGATAGAGCAGTTCTTC. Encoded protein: CASSHGAGIEQFF.